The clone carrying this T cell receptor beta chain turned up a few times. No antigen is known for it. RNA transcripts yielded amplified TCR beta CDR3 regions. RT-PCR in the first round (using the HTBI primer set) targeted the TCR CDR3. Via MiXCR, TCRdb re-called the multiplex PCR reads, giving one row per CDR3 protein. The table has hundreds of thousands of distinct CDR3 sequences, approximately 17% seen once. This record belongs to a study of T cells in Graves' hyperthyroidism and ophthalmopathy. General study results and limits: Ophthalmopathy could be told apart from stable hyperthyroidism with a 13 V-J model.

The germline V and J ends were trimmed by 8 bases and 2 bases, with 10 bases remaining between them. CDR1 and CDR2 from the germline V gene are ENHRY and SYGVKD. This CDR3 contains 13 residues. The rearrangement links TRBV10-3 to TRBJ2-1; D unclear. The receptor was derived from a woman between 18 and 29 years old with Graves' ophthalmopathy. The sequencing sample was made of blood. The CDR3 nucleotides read TGTGCCATCTCCAGTGGGCCCTACAATGAGCAGTTCTTC. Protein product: CAISSGPYNEQFF.